Reported below is one T cell receptor beta chain. Its cognate antigen is unknown. Expressed TCRB transcripts were sequenced, since all the RNA that had been isolated was reverse transcribed. Data came from immunoSEQ multiplex PCR; TCRdb stores just in-frame clones and leaves some out. The repertoire holds a few hundred thousand clones, with roughly 16% as singletons. The CDR3 contains 15 residues. Germline V gives CDR1 SGHNT, CDR2 YENEEA. V was trimmed by 2 bases and J by 0 bases, leaving 5 bases between them. The data were taken from a study of beta chain features in type 1 diabetes. Study-level points and caveats: Naive, central memory and Treg TCRB repertoires appeared more alike in patients than in healthy donors. Whether TCRB rearrangement is influenced by HLA type went unresolved here. Sequencing used cDNA, and cells with high TCR expression could therefore be over-represented.

On average, the one heparinised blood draw given by each donor was roughly 100 mL. Sequencing input: naive CD4+ T cells from blood. This receptor was obtained from a young woman in good health. V usage is TRBV11-3 and J usage is TRBJ2-6, with unresolved D. The CDR3 loop reads CASSLSHSGANVLTF. The CDR3 bases are TGTGCCAGCAGCTTATCCCACTCTGGGGCCAACGTCCTGACTTTC.